The 2 T cell receptor beta chains in this list originate from one sample, sequenced in a study of blood T cell repertoires in COVID-19. Here immunoSEQ multiplex PCR was the method, and the copy in TCRdb shows in-frame clones only, minus some. The sample includes about 140,000 clones, about 86% of them seen just once. Source material: peripheral blood. Every receptor here comes from a human donor in a cohort sampled during active COVID-19.

This chain uses TRBV6-2 or TRBV6-3 with TRBJ2-1; the D gene is possibly TRBD2 (5 bases). The CDR3 contains 15 residues. The germline gives CDR1 MNHEY, CDR2 SVGEGT. Trimming stripped 0 bases from V and 7 bases from J, with 13 bases between. CDR3 sequence: CASSYSRKRGNEQFF. The CDR3 nucleotides read TGTGCCAGCAGTTACTCGAGGAAGAGAGGGAATGAGCAGTTCTTC.

Comments on this clone: The same CDR3 can be traced to other DNA sequences in this sample. V gene TRBV19 combines with J gene TRBJ1-3; D gene ambiguous. Trimming left V 6 bases short and J 0 bases short, with 6 bases between. The CDR3 contains 13 residues. Germline CDR1 LNHDA, CDR2 SQIVND (reference sequence). The CDR3 spells CASRQFSGNTIYF. CDR3 coding DNA: TGTGCCAGTAGACAGTTCTCTGGAAACACCATATATTTT.